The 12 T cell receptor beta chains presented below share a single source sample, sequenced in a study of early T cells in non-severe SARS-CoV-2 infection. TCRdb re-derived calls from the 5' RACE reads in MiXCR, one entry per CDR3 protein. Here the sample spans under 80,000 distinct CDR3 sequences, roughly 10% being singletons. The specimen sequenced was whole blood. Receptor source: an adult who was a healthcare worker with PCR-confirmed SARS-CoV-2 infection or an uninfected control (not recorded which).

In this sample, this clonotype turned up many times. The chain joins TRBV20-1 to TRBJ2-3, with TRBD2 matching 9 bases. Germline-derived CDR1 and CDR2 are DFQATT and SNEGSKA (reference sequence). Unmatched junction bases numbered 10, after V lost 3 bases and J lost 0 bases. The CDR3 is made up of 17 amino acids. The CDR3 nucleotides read TGCAGTGCTAGTCCAAGCGGGGGGCGGGGAAGCACAGATACGCAGTATTTT. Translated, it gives CSASPSGGRGSTDTQYF.

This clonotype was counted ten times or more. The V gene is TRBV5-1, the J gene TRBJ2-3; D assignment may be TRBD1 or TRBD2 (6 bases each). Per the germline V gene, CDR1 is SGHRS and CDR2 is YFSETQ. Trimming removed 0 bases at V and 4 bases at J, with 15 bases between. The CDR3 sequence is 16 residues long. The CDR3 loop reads CASSLAGRGLSDTQYF. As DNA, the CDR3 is TGCGCCAGCAGCTTGGCCGGACGGGGGCTGTCAGATACGCAGTATTTT.

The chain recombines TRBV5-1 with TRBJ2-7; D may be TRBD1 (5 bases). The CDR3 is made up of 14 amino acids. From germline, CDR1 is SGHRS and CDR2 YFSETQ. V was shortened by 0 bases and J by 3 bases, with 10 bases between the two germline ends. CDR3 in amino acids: CASSLADSYYEQYF. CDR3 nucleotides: TGCGCCAGCAGCTTGGCCGACAGCTACTACGAGCAGTACTTC.

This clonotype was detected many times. The CDR3 nucleotides are TGTGCCAGCAGGGGGGGATCGACAGGGCACCAGCCCCAGCATTTT. It translates to CASRGGSTGHQPQHF. The rearrangement joins TRBV6-1 to TRBJ1-5, with 7 bases aligning to TRBD1. CDR1 and CDR2 from the germline V gene are MNHNS and SASEGT. The CDR3 loop spans 15 amino acids. V lost 6 bases, J lost 7 bases, and 12 bases stayed unmatched.

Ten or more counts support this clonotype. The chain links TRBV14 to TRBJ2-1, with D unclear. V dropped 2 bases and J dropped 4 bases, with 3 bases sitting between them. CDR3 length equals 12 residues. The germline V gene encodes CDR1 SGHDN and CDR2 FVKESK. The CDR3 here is CASSQLYNEQFF. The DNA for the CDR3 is TGTGCCAGCAGCCAACTGTACAATGAGCAGTTCTTC.

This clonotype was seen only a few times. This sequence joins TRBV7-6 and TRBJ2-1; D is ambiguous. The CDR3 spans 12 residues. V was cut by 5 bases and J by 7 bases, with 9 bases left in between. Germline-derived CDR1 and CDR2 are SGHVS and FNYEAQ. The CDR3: CASSLPRNEQFF. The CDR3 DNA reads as TGTGCCAGCAGCCTTCCGAGGAATGAGCAGTTCTTC.

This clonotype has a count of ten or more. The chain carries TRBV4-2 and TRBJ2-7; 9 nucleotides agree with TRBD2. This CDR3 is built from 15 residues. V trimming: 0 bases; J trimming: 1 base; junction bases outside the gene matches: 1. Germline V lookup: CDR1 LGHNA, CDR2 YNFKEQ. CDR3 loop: CASSQDLAGSYEQYF. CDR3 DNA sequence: TGTGCCAGCAGCCAAGATCTAGCGGGATCCTACGAGCAGTACTTC.

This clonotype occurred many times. This CDR3 reads CASSSDRVGEQYF. In DNA, the CDR3 is TGTGCCAGCAGCTCCGACAGGGTTGGCGAGCAGTACTTC. This chain joins TRBV7-9 and TRBJ2-7; 7 positions agree with TRBD1. Germline V gene sequence: CDR1 SEHNR, CDR2 FQNEAQ (reference sequence). The CDR3 covers 13 residues. The ends lost 4 bases at V and 6 bases at J; junction bases unmatched: 6.

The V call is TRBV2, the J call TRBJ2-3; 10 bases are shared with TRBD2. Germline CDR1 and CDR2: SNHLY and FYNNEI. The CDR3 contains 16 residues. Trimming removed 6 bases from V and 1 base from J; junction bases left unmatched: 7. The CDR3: CASSTPLAGGTDTQYF. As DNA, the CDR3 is TGTGCCAGCAGCACACCTCTAGCGGGAGGCACAGATACGCAGTATTTT.

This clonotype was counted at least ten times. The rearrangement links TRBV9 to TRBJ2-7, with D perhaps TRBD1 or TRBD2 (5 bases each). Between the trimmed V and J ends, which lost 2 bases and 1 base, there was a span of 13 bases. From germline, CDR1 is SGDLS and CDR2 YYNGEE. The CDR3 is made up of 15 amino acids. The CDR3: CASSVDWGLSYEQYF. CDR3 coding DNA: TGTGCCAGCAGCGTGGACTGGGGGTTGTCCTACGAGCAGTACTTC.

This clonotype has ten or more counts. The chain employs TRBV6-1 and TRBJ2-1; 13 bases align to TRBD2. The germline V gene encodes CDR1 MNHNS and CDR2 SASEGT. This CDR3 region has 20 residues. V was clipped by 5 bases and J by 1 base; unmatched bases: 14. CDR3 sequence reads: CASSRLWTSGRISSYNEQFF. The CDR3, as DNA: TGTGCCAGCAGTCGCCTCTGGACTAGCGGGAGAATAAGTTCCTACAATGAGCAGTTCTTC.

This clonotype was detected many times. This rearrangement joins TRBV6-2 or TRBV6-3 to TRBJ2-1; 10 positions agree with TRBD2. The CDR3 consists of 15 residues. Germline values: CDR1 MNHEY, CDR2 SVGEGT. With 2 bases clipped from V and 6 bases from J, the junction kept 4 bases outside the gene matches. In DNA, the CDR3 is TGTGCCAGCAGTTACGGGAGGACTAGCGGCAATGAGCAGTTCTTC. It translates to CASSYGRTSGNEQFF.